The clone carrying this T cell receptor beta chain was observed at least ten times. Its antigen is still unknown. As the template, RNA transcripts were used to amplify TCR beta CDR3 regions. First-round RT-PCR used HTBI primers; second-round multiplex PCR followed. MiXCR, run by TCRdb on the multiplex PCR reads, gives a single entry per CDR3 protein. The sample has approximately 540,000 distinct CDR3 sequences; roughly 40% are singletons. This specimen belongs to a study of Graves' ophthalmopathy and Graves' hyperthyroidism. General study results and limits: Sensitivity of roughly 64% and specificity of 72.22% were achieved by the model that predicted ophthalmopathy progression.

Patients with other autoimmune diseases, uncontrolled infections, pregnancy or lactation were excluded. Orbital computed tomography, together with clinical symptoms, serum thyroxine, TRAb and thyroid ultrasound, was used for diagnosis. V dropped 5 bases and J dropped 0; count of bases not matched to a gene: 4. CDR1 MGHDK and CDR2 SYGVNS come from the germline V gene. The CDR3 is 16 amino acids. The chain recombines TRBV25-1 with TRBJ2-6; TRBD1 aligns across 7 bases. The sequence derives from an adult man with Graves' hyperthyroidism. Source material: peripheral blood or thyroid tissue (not recorded which). As DNA, the CDR3 is TGTGCCAGCAGTCGGACAGGAAGCTCTGGGGCCAACGTCCTGACTTTC. This translates into CASSRTGSSGANVLTF.